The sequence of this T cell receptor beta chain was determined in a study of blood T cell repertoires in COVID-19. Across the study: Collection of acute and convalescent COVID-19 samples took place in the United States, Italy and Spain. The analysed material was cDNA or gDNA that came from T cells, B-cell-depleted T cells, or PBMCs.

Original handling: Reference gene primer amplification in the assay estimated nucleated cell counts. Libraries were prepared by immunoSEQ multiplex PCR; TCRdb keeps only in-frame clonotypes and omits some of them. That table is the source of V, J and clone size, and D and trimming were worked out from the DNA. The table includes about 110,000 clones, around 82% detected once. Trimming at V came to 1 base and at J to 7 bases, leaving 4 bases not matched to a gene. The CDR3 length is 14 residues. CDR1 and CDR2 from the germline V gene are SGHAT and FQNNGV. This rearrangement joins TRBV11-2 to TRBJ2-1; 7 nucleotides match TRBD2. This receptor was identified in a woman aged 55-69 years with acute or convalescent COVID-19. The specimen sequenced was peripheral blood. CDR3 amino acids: CASSLGSGVNEQFF. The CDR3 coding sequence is TGTGCCAGCAGCTTAGGGAGCGGGGTAAATGAGCAGTTCTTC.